The rows below give T cell receptor beta chains drawn from one sample of a study of CD8 T cells in ankylosing spondylitis. TCRdb recomputed calls from the 5' RACE reads with MiXCR, one row per CDR3 protein. The sample lists a few hundred thousand distinct CDR3 sequences, less than 25% seen once, with about 3.5% in the top ten. The sample comprised blood, either unsorted or a sorted T cell fraction (not recorded which). The receptor set was obtained from a female donor with ankylosing spondylitis or in good health (not recorded which). Each CDR3 is given with its conserved first and last residue. D genes are given only for firm matches. Not every row has a clone size; where given, it reads once, few, many or a size class.

cdr3_length: 14
clone_size: many
j_call: TRBJ2-3
d_call: -
v_call: TRBV29-1
cdr3_aa: CSVGTVGRADTQYF
cdr3_nt: TGCAGCGTTGGTACTGTCGGGAGAGCAGATACGCAGTATTTT

cdr3_length: 17
clone_size: -
j_call: TRBJ2-6
d_call: -
v_call: TRBV10-3
cdr3_aa: CAISGGAGRSGANVLTF
cdr3_nt: TGTGCCATCAGTGGCGGAGCAGGACGCTCTGGGGCCAACGTCCTGACTTTC

cdr3_length: 16
clone_size: -
j_call: TRBJ2-1
d_call: -
v_call: TRBV12-3/TRBV12-4
cdr3_aa: CASSAYGGAEDNEQFF
cdr3_nt: TGTGCCAGCAGCGCCTACGGTGGGGCTGAGGACAATGAGCAGTTCTTC

cdr3_length: 13
clone_size: few
j_call: TRBJ2-7
d_call: TRBD1
v_call: TRBV20-1
cdr3_aa: CSARGTGGYEQYF
cdr3_nt: TGCAGTGCTCGGGGAACAGGGGGGTACGAGCAGTACTTC

cdr3_length: 16
clone_size: -
j_call: TRBJ2-3
d_call: TRBD1
v_call: TRBV25-1
cdr3_aa: CASSKGGGLPTPPQYF
cdr3_nt: TGTGCCAGCAGTAAAGGGGGCGGCCTTCCTACCCCCCCGCAGTATTTT

cdr3_length: 14
clone_size: -
j_call: TRBJ1-1
d_call: -
v_call: TRBV29-1
cdr3_aa: CSSMSGGLDTEAFF
cdr3_nt: TGCAGCTCGATGTCGGGGGGCTTGGACACTGAAGCTTTCTTT

cdr3_length: 15
clone_size: many
j_call: TRBJ2-1
d_call: TRBD1
v_call: TRBV4-3
cdr3_aa: CASSQGDSPYNEQFF
cdr3_nt: TGCGCCAGCAGCCAAGGGGACAGTCCCTACAATGAGCAGTTCTTC

cdr3_length: 14
clone_size: -
j_call: TRBJ2-7
d_call: TRBD1
v_call: TRBV28
cdr3_aa: CASGDRGPDYEQYF
cdr3_nt: TGTGCCAGCGGGGACAGGGGACCCGACTACGAGCAGTACTTC

cdr3_length: 14
clone_size: few
j_call: TRBJ2-7
d_call: TRBD2
v_call: TRBV20-1
cdr3_aa: CSARGTAGVDEQYF
cdr3_nt: TGCAGTGCTAGGGGGACGGCGGGAGTCGACGAGCAGTACTTC

cdr3_length: 13
clone_size: few
j_call: TRBJ2-1
d_call: -
v_call: TRBV7-3
cdr3_aa: CASRRGSDNEQFF
cdr3_nt: TGTGCCAGCAGGAGGGGTTCAGACAATGAGCAGTTCTTC

cdr3_length: 18
clone_size: -
j_call: TRBJ2-7
d_call: TRBD2
v_call: TRBV27
cdr3_aa: CASSQLPPGLAGRGEQYF
cdr3_nt: TGTGCCAGCAGTCAACTCCCTCCCGGACTAGCGGGAAGAGGGGAGCAGTACTTC

cdr3_length: 16
clone_size: few
j_call: TRBJ2-1
d_call: -
v_call: TRBV20-1
cdr3_aa: CSARRHGDVGYNEQFF
cdr3_nt: TGCAGTGCTAGGCGGCATGGGGACGTGGGCTACAATGAGCAGTTCTTC

cdr3_length: 16
clone_size: once
j_call: TRBJ2-1
d_call: TRBD2
v_call: TRBV20-1
cdr3_aa: CSAFRTSGSSYNEQFF
cdr3_nt: TGCAGTGCCTTTCGGACTAGCGGGAGCTCCTACAATGAGCAGTTCTTC

cdr3_length: 13
clone_size: -
j_call: TRBJ1-5
d_call: -
v_call: TRBV7-2
cdr3_aa: CASSLERNQPQHF
cdr3_nt: TGTGCCAGCAGCTTGGAGAGGAATCAGCCCCAGCATTTT

cdr3_length: 13
clone_size: many
j_call: TRBJ2-5
d_call: -
v_call: TRBV20-1
cdr3_aa: CSATLGGQETQYF
cdr3_nt: TGCAGTGCTACCCTTGGGGGTCAAGAGACCCAGTACTTC

cdr3_length: 13
clone_size: -
j_call: TRBJ1-2
d_call: -
v_call: TRBV15
cdr3_aa: CATSRRADYGYTF
cdr3_nt: TGTGCCACCTCCCGAAGGGCAGACTATGGCTACACCTTC

cdr3_length: 15
clone_size: few
j_call: TRBJ2-5
d_call: TRBD2
v_call: TRBV7-9
cdr3_aa: CASSPLAGVDQTQYF
cdr3_nt: TGTGCCAGCAGTCCGTTAGCGGGAGTCGACCAGACCCAGTACTTC

cdr3_length: 15
clone_size: -
j_call: TRBJ2-7
d_call: -
v_call: TRBV6-5
cdr3_aa: CASSYGSVWDYEQYF
cdr3_nt: TGTGCCAGCAGTTACGGGTCGGTCTGGGACTACGAGCAGTACTTC

cdr3_length: 15
clone_size: -
j_call: TRBJ2-3
d_call: TRBD2
v_call: TRBV2
cdr3_aa: CASSAGGPGADTQYF
cdr3_nt: TGTGCCAGCAGTGCGGGAGGGCCCGGAGCAGATACGCAGTATTTT

cdr3_length: 11
clone_size: many
j_call: TRBJ2-4
d_call: -
v_call: TRBV6-2/TRBV6-3
cdr3_aa: CASSYSSVQYF
cdr3_nt: TGTGCCAGCAGTTACTCCAGTGTTCAGTACTTC

cdr3_length: 16
clone_size: -
j_call: TRBJ2-2
d_call: TRBD2
v_call: TRBV12-3/TRBV12-4
cdr3_aa: CASSPLGRANTGELFF
cdr3_nt: TGTGCCAGCAGTCCACTCGGGAGGGCTAATACCGGGGAGCTGTTTTTT

cdr3_length: 14
clone_size: -
j_call: TRBJ2-1
d_call: -
v_call: TRBV29-1
cdr3_aa: CSVVLGRGYNEQFF
cdr3_nt: TGCAGCGTTGTATTAGGTAGGGGGTACAATGAGCAGTTCTTC

cdr3_length: 14
clone_size: -
j_call: TRBJ2-5
d_call: -
v_call: TRBV10-3
cdr3_aa: CASKGDNGGETQYF
cdr3_nt: TGTGCCTCCAAGGGGGACAATGGGGGAGAGACCCAGTACTTC

cdr3_length: 11
clone_size: -
j_call: TRBJ1-4
d_call: -
v_call: TRBV29-1
cdr3_aa: CSVVHGWKLFF
cdr3_nt: TGCAGCGTCGTTCACGGGTGGAAACTGTTTTTT

cdr3_length: 17
clone_size: few
j_call: TRBJ2-1
d_call: -
v_call: TRBV6-5
cdr3_aa: CASSYSNSRKVVREEFF
cdr3_nt: TGTGCCAGCAGTTACTCGAATTCAAGAAAAGTGGTGAGGGAGGAGTTCTTC

cdr3_length: 14
clone_size: -
j_call: TRBJ2-7
d_call: -
v_call: TRBV6-2/TRBV6-3
cdr3_aa: CASSRRRDADEQYF
cdr3_nt: TGTGCCAGCAGCCGGAGGAGGGACGCGGACGAGCAGTACTTC

cdr3_length: 14
clone_size: many
j_call: TRBJ1-3
d_call: -
v_call: TRBV29-1
cdr3_aa: CSVGTGVSGNTIYF
cdr3_nt: TGCAGCGTTGGTACGGGAGTCTCTGGAAACACCATATATTTT

cdr3_length: 13
clone_size: few
j_call: TRBJ2-5
d_call: -
v_call: TRBV7-6
cdr3_aa: CASSFGEWETQYF
cdr3_nt: TGTGCCAGCAGCTTCGGCGAGTGGGAGACCCAGTACTTC

cdr3_length: 13
clone_size: few
j_call: TRBJ1-1
d_call: -
v_call: TRBV6-1
cdr3_aa: CASITRGNTEAFF
cdr3_nt: TGTGCCAGCATCACACGGGGGAACACTGAAGCTTTCTTT

cdr3_length: 13
clone_size: few
j_call: TRBJ1-3
d_call: -
v_call: TRBV6-1
cdr3_aa: CASSAFSGNTIYF
cdr3_nt: TGTGCCAGCAGCGCATTCTCTGGAAACACCATATATTTT

cdr3_length: 14
clone_size: -
j_call: TRBJ1-6
d_call: -
v_call: TRBV7-2
cdr3_aa: CASSLEGVYSPLHF
cdr3_nt: TGTGCCAGCAGCTTAGAGGGGGTATATTCACCCCTCCACTTT

cdr3_length: 16
clone_size: once
j_call: TRBJ2-1
d_call: -
v_call: TRBV7-3
cdr3_aa: CASSPQRFGSAGEQFF
cdr3_nt: TGTGCCAGCAGCCCCCAGAGGTTCGGCTCAGCAGGGGAGCAGTTCTTC

cdr3_length: 15
clone_size: -
j_call: TRBJ2-1
d_call: TRBD2
v_call: TRBV20-1
cdr3_aa: CSARKPSGGYNEQFF
cdr3_nt: TGCAGTGCTAGAAAGCCCAGCGGGGGTTACAATGAGCAGTTCTTC

cdr3_length: 14
clone_size: few
j_call: TRBJ2-5
d_call: -
v_call: TRBV6-2/TRBV6-3
cdr3_aa: CASKTGWVRETQYF
cdr3_nt: TGTGCCAGCAAGACAGGTTGGGTGAGGGAGACCCAGTACTTC

cdr3_length: 18
clone_size: -
j_call: TRBJ2-3
d_call: -
v_call: TRBV11-2
cdr3_aa: CASSLGGLRDFRTDTQYF
cdr3_nt: TGTGCCAGCAGCTTAGGAGGGCTCCGGGACTTCCGCACAGATACGCAGTATTTT

cdr3_length: 16
clone_size: -
j_call: TRBJ2-3
d_call: TRBD2
v_call: TRBV20-1
cdr3_aa: CSARSGLAGPSDTQYF
cdr3_nt: TGCAGTGCTAGATCGGGACTAGCGGGACCTTCGGATACGCAGTATTTT

cdr3_length: 11
clone_size: -
j_call: TRBJ2-1
d_call: -
v_call: TRBV28
cdr3_aa: CASRGWNEQFF
cdr3_nt: TGTGCCAGCAGGGGGTGGAATGAGCAGTTCTTC

cdr3_length: 15
clone_size: few
j_call: TRBJ1-1
d_call: TRBD1
v_call: TRBV20-1
cdr3_aa: CSAKSRTGPNTEAFF
cdr3_nt: TGCAGTGCCAAGAGTAGGACAGGACCCAACACTGAAGCTTTCTTT

cdr3_length: 16
clone_size: -
j_call: TRBJ2-3
d_call: TRBD2
v_call: TRBV20-1
cdr3_aa: CSARGRAGGLTDTQYF
cdr3_nt: TGCAGTGCTAGAGGGAGAGCGGGAGGCCTCACAGATACGCAGTATTTT

cdr3_length: 14
clone_size: few
j_call: TRBJ1-6
d_call: TRBD1
v_call: TRBV27
cdr3_aa: CASSSGTGASPLHF
cdr3_nt: TGTGCCAGCAGTTCCGGGACAGGGGCTTCACCCCTCCACTTT

cdr3_length: 16
clone_size: few
j_call: TRBJ2-5
d_call: -
v_call: TRBV9
cdr3_aa: CASSARQGRGVETQYF
cdr3_nt: TGTGCCAGCAGCGCCAGACAGGGGCGGGGGGTAGAGACCCAGTACTTC

cdr3_length: 19
clone_size: few
j_call: TRBJ2-3
d_call: TRBD2
v_call: TRBV7-8
cdr3_aa: CASSLDSPGLAGVRDTQYF
cdr3_nt: TGTGCCAGCAGCTTAGATTCGCCCGGACTAGCGGGAGTACGAGATACGCAGTATTTT

cdr3_length: 19
clone_size: few
j_call: TRBJ1-1
d_call: -
v_call: TRBV7-2
cdr3_aa: CASSLAKSFRGQMNTEAFF
cdr3_nt: TGTGCCAGCAGCTTAGCGAAATCCTTTCGAGGACAGATGAACACTGAAGCTTTCTTT

cdr3_length: 14
clone_size: -
j_call: TRBJ1-5
d_call: -
v_call: TRBV6-2/TRBV6-3
cdr3_aa: CASTSSSANQPQHF
cdr3_nt: TGTGCCAGCACCTCTTCCTCCGCTAATCAGCCCCAGCATTTT

cdr3_length: 18
clone_size: many
j_call: TRBJ2-3
d_call: -
v_call: TRBV20-1
cdr3_aa: CSATPMPGLYGITDTQYF
cdr3_nt: TGCAGTGCTACGCCGATGCCGGGGCTTTATGGCATTACAGATACGCAGTATTTT

cdr3_length: 12
clone_size: few
j_call: TRBJ2-1
d_call: TRBD2
v_call: TRBV29-1
cdr3_aa: CSVAPGRSEQFF
cdr3_nt: TGCAGCGTTGCCCCCGGGAGGAGTGAGCAGTTCTTC

cdr3_length: 12
clone_size: few
j_call: TRBJ2-7
d_call: TRBD2
v_call: TRBV20-1
cdr3_aa: CSAPRLADEQYF
cdr3_nt: TGCAGTGCTCCAAGACTAGCGGACGAGCAGTACTTC

cdr3_length: 14
clone_size: few
j_call: TRBJ2-5
d_call: TRBD1
v_call: TRBV20-1
cdr3_aa: CSSPGGLAQETQYF
cdr3_nt: TGCAGTTCCCCAGGGGGCCTCGCCCAAGAGACCCAGTACTTC

cdr3_length: 14
clone_size: -
j_call: TRBJ2-4
d_call: TRBD1
v_call: TRBV7-6
cdr3_aa: CASSPGTGGNIQYF
cdr3_nt: TGTGCCAGCAGCCCCGGGACAGGAGGAAACATTCAGTACTTC

cdr3_length: 14
clone_size: -
j_call: TRBJ2-1
d_call: -
v_call: TRBV5-6
cdr3_aa: CASSGDSPWDEQFF
cdr3_nt: TGTGCCAGCAGCGGGGACTCCCCATGGGATGAGCAGTTCTTC

cdr3_length: 15
clone_size: few
j_call: TRBJ2-1
d_call: -
v_call: TRBV6-4
cdr3_aa: CASRMGSGHYNEQFF
cdr3_nt: TGTGCCAGTCGAATGGGTAGCGGACATTACAATGAGCAGTTCTTC

cdr3_length: 13
clone_size: many
j_call: TRBJ2-1
d_call: TRBD2
v_call: TRBV29-1
cdr3_aa: CSFSGISYNEQFF
cdr3_nt: TGCAGCTTTAGCGGGATCTCCTACAATGAGCAGTTCTTC

cdr3_length: 15
clone_size: -
j_call: TRBJ1-6
d_call: -
v_call: TRBV28
cdr3_aa: CASSDRSSYNSPLHF
cdr3_nt: TGTGCCAGCAGTGACAGGAGCTCCTATAATTCACCCCTCCACTTT

cdr3_length: 14
clone_size: few
j_call: TRBJ2-1
d_call: TRBD1
v_call: TRBV5-4
cdr3_aa: CASSRTGENNEQFF
cdr3_nt: TGTGCCAGCAGCCGCACAGGGGAGAACAATGAGCAGTTCTTC

cdr3_length: 16
clone_size: few
j_call: TRBJ2-2
d_call: -
v_call: TRBV20-1
cdr3_aa: CSARDLAPSRPGELFF
cdr3_nt: TGCAGTGCTAGAGACCTAGCGCCCTCGAGACCCGGGGAGCTGTTTTTT

cdr3_length: 16
clone_size: -
j_call: TRBJ2-4
d_call: TRBD2
v_call: TRBV2
cdr3_aa: CASSRGTSGRQNIQYF
cdr3_nt: TGTGCCAGCAGTCGCGGGACTAGCGGGCGGCAAAACATTCAGTACTTC

cdr3_length: 14
clone_size: -
j_call: TRBJ1-1
d_call: TRBD1
v_call: TRBV6-2/TRBV6-3
cdr3_aa: CASRRQGKDTEAFF
cdr3_nt: TGTGCCAGCAGACGACAGGGGAAGGACACTGAAGCTTTCTTT

cdr3_length: 15
clone_size: -
j_call: TRBJ2-7
d_call: -
v_call: TRBV6-8
cdr3_aa: CASSYALTSTYEQYF
cdr3_nt: TGTGCCAGCAGTTACGCTCTGACGTCGACCTACGAGCAGTACTTC

cdr3_length: 16
clone_size: -
j_call: TRBJ2-1
d_call: TRBD2
v_call: TRBV6-1
cdr3_aa: CASSPIRAGGPGGQFF
cdr3_nt: TGTGCCAGCAGTCCGATCCGAGCGGGAGGGCCAGGAGGGCAGTTCTTC

cdr3_length: 14
clone_size: -
j_call: TRBJ2-1
d_call: -
v_call: TRBV28
cdr3_aa: CASSFARGRNEQFF
cdr3_nt: TGTGCCAGCAGTTTCGCCAGGGGTAGGAATGAGCAGTTCTTC